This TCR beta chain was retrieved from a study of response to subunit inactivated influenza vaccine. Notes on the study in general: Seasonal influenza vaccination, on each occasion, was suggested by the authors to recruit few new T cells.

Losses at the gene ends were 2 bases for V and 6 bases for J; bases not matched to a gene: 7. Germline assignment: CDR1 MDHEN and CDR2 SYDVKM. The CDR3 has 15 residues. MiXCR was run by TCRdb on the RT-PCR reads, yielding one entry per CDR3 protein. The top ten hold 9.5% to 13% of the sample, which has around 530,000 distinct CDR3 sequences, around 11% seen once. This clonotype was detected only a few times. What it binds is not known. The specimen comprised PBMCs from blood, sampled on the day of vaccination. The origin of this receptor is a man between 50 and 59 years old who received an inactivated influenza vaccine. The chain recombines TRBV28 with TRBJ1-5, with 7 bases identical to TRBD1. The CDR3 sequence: CASSLRGGLGQPQHF. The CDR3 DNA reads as TGTGCCAGCAGTTTACGAGGGGGCCTAGGTCAGCCCCAGCATTTT.